This TCR beta chain was captured by sequencing in a study of blood T cell repertoires in COVID-19. Study-level information: Acute and convalescent COVID-19 samples came from the United States, Italy and Spain. PBMCs, B-cell-depleted T cells, or T cells provided the cDNA or gDNA that made up the material.

In the study's own analysis: Quantification of nucleated cells was approximated via reference gene primer amplification. Profiled with immunoSEQ multiplex PCR; TCRdb holds only in-frame clones, not every one. D and trimming were read from the DNA, whereas the V and J calls and clone size are those reported in that table. The data contain about 250,000 clones, approximately 92% of them singletons. The germline V gene has CDR1 LNHDA and CDR2 SQIVND (reference sequence). Unmatched junction bases numbered 6, after V lost 11 bases and J lost 4 bases. This CDR3 comprises 12 residues. Sequencing used peripheral blood. This receptor was taken from a middle-aged woman who had recovered from COVID-19. The genes are TRBV19 and TRBJ1-2; TRBD1 agrees at 8 bases. CDR3 region: CAGLTGAYGYTF. As DNA, the CDR3 is TGTGCCGGATTGACAGGGGCCTATGGCTACACCTTC.